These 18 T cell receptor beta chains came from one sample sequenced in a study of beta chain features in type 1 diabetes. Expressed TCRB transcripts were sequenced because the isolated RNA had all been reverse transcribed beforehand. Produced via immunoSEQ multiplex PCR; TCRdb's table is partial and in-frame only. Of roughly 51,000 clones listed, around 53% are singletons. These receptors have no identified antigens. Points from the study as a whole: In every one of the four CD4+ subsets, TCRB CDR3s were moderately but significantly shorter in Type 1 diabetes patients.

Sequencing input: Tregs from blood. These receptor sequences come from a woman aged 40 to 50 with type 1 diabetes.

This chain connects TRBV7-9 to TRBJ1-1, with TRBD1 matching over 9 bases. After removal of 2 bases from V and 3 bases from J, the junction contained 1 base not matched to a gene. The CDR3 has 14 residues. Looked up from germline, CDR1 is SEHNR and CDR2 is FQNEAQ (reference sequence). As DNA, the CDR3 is TGTGCCAGCAGCTTAAGACAGGGGGACACTGAAGCTTTCTTT. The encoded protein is CASSLRQGDTEAFF.

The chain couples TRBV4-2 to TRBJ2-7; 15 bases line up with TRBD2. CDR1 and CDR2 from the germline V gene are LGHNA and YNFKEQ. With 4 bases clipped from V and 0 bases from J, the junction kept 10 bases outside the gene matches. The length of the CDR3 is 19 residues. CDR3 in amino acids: CASSREGTSGRSSSYEQYF. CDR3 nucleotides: TGTGCCAGCAGCCGTGAGGGGACTAGCGGGAGGTCGAGCTCCTACGAGCAGTACTTC.

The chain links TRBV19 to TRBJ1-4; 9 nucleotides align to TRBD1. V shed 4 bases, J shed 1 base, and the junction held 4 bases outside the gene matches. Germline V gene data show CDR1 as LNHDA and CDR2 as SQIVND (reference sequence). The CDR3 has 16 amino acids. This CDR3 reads CASSTPDRGTNEKLFF. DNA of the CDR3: TGTGCCAGTAGTACCCCGGACAGGGGAACTAATGAAAAACTGTTTTTT.

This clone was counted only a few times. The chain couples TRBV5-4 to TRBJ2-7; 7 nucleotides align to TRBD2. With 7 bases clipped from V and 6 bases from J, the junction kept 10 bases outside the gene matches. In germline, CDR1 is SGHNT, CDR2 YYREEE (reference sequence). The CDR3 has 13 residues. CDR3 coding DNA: TGTGCCAGCTGCTCGCGGGAGAGCGGCGAGCAGTACTTC. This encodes CASCSRESGEQYF.

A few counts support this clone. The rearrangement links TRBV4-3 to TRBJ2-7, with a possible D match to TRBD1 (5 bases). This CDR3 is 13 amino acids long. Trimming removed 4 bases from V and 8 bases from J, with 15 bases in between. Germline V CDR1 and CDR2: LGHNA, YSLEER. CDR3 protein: CASSPSTATKQYF. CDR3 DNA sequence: TGCGCCAGCAGCCCATCGACAGCTACGAAGCAGTACTTC.

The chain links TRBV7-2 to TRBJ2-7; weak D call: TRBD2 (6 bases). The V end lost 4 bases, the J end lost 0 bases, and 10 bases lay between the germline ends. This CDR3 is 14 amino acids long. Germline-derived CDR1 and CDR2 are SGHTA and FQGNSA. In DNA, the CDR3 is TGTGCCAGCAGCTGGAGGGGAAGCTCCTACGAGCAGTACTTC. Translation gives CASSWRGSSYEQYF.

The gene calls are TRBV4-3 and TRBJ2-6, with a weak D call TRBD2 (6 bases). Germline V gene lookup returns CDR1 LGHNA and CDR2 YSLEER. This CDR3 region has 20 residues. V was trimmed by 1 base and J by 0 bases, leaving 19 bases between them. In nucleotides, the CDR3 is TGCGCCAGCAGCCAAGTTTACGGGACTCTCGGTTTCTCTGGGGCCAACGTCCTGACTTTC. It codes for CASSQVYGTLGFSGANVLTF.

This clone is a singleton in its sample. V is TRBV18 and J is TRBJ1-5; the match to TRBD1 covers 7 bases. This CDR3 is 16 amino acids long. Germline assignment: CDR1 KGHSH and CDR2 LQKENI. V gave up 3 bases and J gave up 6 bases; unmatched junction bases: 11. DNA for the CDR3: TGTGCCAGCTCACCCACGTCACAGGGGTCCGCTCAGCCCCAGCATTTT. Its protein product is CASSPTSQGSAQPQHF.

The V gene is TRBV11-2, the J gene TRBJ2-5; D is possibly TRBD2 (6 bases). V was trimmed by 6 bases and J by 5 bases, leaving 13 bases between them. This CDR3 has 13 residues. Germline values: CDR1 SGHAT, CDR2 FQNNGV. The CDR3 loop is CASSQSGRETQYF. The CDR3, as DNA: TGTGCCAGCAGTCAATCAGGGAGGGAGACCCAGTACTTC.

CDR3 sequence reads: CTSSPHPGEVNTEAFF. DNA of the CDR3: TGCACCAGCAGCCCCCATCCGGGGGAGGTGAACACTGAAGCTTTCTTT. The chain uses TRBV1 and TRBJ1-1. TRBV1 is termed a pseudogene. The CDR3 runs 16 residues.

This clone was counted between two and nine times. Here the CDR3 reads CSGSEGTQYF. CDR3 bases: TGCAGCGGGTCGGAGGGTACGCAGTATTTT. V is TRBV29-1 and J is TRBJ2-3; the D gene is possibly TRBD2 (6 bases). The CDR3 is made up of 10 amino acids. From germline, CDR1 is SQVTM and CDR2 ANQGSEA. The V gene lost 7 bases and the J gene lost 8 bases, with 10 bases spanning the gap.

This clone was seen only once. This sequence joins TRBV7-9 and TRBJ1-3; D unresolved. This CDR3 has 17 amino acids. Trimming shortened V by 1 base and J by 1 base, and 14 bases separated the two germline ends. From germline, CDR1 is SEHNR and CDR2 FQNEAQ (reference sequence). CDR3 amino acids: CASSLGAGLRSGNTIYF. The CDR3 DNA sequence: TGTGCCAGCAGCTTAGGGGCAGGCCTAAGATCTGGAAACACCATATATTTT.

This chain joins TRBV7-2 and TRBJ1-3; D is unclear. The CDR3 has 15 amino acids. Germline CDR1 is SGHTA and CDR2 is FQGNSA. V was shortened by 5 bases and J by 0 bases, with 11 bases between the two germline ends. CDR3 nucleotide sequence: TGTGCCAGCAGCCCATTCCAACTCTCTGGAAACACCATATATTTT. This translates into CASSPFQLSGNTIYF.

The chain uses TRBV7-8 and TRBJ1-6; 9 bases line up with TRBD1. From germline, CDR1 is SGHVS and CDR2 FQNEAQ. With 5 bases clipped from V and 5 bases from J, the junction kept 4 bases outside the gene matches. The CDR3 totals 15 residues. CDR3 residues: CASSRRTGDNSPLHF. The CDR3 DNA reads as TGTGCCAGCAGCCGACGGACAGGGGATAATTCACCCCTCCACTTT.

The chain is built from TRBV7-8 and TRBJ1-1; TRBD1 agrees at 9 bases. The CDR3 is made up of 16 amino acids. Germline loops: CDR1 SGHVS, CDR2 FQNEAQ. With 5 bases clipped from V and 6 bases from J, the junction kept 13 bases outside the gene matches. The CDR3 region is CASSATGTGFTSEAFF. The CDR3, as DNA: TGTGCCAGCAGCGCAACCGGGACAGGGTTTACATCTGAAGCTTTCTTT. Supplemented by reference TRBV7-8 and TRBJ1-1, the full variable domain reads GAGVSQSPRYKVAKRGQDVALRCDPISGHVSLFWYQQALGQGPEFLTYFQNEAQLDKSGLPSDRFFAERPEGSVSTLKIQRTQQEDSAVYLCASSATGTGFTSEAFFGQGTRLTVV.

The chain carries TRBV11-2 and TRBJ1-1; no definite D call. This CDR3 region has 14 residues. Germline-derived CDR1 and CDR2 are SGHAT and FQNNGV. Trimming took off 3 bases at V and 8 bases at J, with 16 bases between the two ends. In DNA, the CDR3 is TGTGCCAGCAGCTTCCGTCACGGGAAGATGGAAGCTTTCTTT. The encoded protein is CASSFRHGKMEAFF.

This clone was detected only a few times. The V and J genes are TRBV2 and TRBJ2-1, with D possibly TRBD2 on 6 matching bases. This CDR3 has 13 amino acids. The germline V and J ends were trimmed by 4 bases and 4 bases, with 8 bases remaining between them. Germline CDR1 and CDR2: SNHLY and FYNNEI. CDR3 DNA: TGTGCCAGCAGTGTGGGACTTTACAATGAGCAGTTCTTC. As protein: CASSVGLYNEQFF.

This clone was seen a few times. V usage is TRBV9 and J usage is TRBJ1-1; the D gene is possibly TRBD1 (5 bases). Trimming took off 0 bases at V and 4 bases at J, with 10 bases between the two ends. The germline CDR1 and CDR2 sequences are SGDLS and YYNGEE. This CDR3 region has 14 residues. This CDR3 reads CASSVDGAPTEAFF. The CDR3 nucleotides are TGTGCCAGCAGCGTAGATGGGGCGCCCACTGAAGCTTTCTTT.